The T cell receptor (beta chain) described here comes from a study of blood T cell repertoires in COVID-19. Overall study context: From the United States, Italy and Spain came samples of acute and convalescent COVID-19. T cells, B-cell-depleted T cells, or PBMCs supplied cDNA or gDNA.

Produced via immunoSEQ multiplex PCR; TCRdb's table is partial and in-frame only. In the table there are about 360,000 clones, roughly 86% of which are singletons. This CDR3 is built from 17 residues. CDR1 is PRHDT and CDR2 is FYEKMQ in the germline V gene (reference sequence). Trimming left V 7 bases short and J 4 bases short, with 25 bases between. The chain recombines TRBV13 with TRBJ2-5; D is perhaps TRBD1 (6 bases). This TCR was sampled from a human donor in a cohort sampled during active COVID-19. Sequencing was carried out using peripheral blood. The CDR3 here is CASTPPPDSPLRETQYF. The CDR3 DNA is TGTGCCAGCACCCCCCCACCGGACAGTCCGTTGCGAGAGACCCAGTACTTC. The complete variable domain, with remaining parts taken from reference TRBV13 and TRBJ2-5, reads AAGVIQSPRHLIKEKRETATLKCYPIPRHDTVYWYQQGPGQDPQFLISFYEKMQSDKGSIPDRFSAQQFSDYHSELNMSSLELGDSALYFCASTPPPDSPLRETQYFGPGTRLLVL.